This TCR beta chain was sequenced in a study of T cells in Graves' hyperthyroidism and ophthalmopathy. Findings of the study overall: Most thyroid clonotypes that were expanded above 0.001 also turned up in blood.

This clonotype was seen ten or more times. Its target is unknown. Newly diagnosed hyperthyroidism, duration under 2 months, in patients aged 18 to 65. Using about 10 ml of fresh peripheral blood, PBMCs were prepared. There were TCR beta CDR3 regions amplified from RNA transcripts. HTBI primers were employed in a first-round RT-PCR of the TCR CDR3. MiXCR, applied by TCRdb to the multiplex PCR reads, yields one record per CDR3 protein. The table has roughly 170,000 distinct CDR3 sequences, around 15% seen once. The TCR was taken from a woman in her forties or fifties with Graves' hyperthyroidism. The specimen was blood.

CDR3 amino acids: CATKIQGARRGYTF. The CDR3 DNA sequence: TGTGCCACTAAAATACAGGGGGCGCGACGGGGCTACACCTTC. The genes are TRBV19 and TRBJ1-2; 9 nucleotides match TRBD1. CDR3 length equals 14 residues. Germline lookup yields CDR1 LNHDA and CDR2 SQIVND (reference sequence). With V trimmed by 10 bases and J by 8 bases, 14 bases remained unmatched.